The 14 T cell receptor beta chains presented below share a single source sample, sequenced in a study of blood T cell repertoires in COVID-19. Assay: immunoSEQ multiplex PCR; the TCRdb copy retains only in-frame clones and omits some. The sample includes tens of thousands of clones, approximately 89% of them seen just once. Input material: peripheral blood. Every receptor here comes from a human donor with active COVID-19. The donor label of this sample is uncertain.

The chain uses TRBV19 and TRBJ2-3, with a weak D call TRBD1 (6 bases). The germline CDR1 and CDR2 sequences are LNHDA and SQIVND (reference sequence). V gave up 4 bases and J gave up 3 bases, with 17 bases separating them. The CDR3 length is 16 residues. The CDR3 DNA sequence: TGTGCCAGTAGTAGAGCCAGGGGAGCGAGGACAGATACGCAGTATTTT. Encoded protein: CASSRARGARTDTQYF.

The CDR3 is CASSRETSGGTLTKNIQYF. DNA for the CDR3: TGCGCCAGCAGCAGAGAGACTAGCGGGGGGACCTTGACCAAAAACATTCAGTACTTC. This chain uses TRBV5-1 with TRBJ2-4; 13 positions match TRBD2. CDR3 length equals 19 residues. Germline-derived CDR1 and CDR2 are SGHRS and YFSETQ. V shed 4 bases and J 2 bases; nucleotides not matched to a gene: 12. The variable domain in full, completed from reference TRBV5-1 and TRBJ2-4, reads KAGVTQTPRYLIKTRGQQVTLSCSPISGHRSVSWYQQTPGQGLQFLFEYFSETQRNKGNFPGRFSGRQFSNSRSEMNVSTLELGDSALYLCASSRETSGGTLTKNIQYFGAGTRLSVL.

This chain connects TRBV7-2 to TRBJ2-6, with 7 bases fitting TRBD1. From germline, CDR1 is SGHTA and CDR2 FQGNSA. Trimming cost V 5 bases and J 0 bases; bases outside gene matches: 4. The CDR3 is 16 residues long. The CDR3 region has the DNA TGTGCCAGCAGCCGGGACAGCGTCTCTGGGGCCAACGTCCTGACTTTC. This translates into CASSRDSVSGANVLTF.

Here the CDR3 reads CASSPGVAGPYEQYF. DNA of the CDR3: TGCGCCAGCAGCCCCGGGGTAGCGGGACCATACGAGCAGTACTTC. This rearrangement joins TRBV5-1 to TRBJ2-7; 8 bases are shared with TRBD2. J gave up 4 bases and V 4 bases, and 10 bases lay outside the gene matches. This CDR3 region has 15 residues. Germline V gene lookup returns CDR1 SGHRS and CDR2 YFSETQ.

The V and J genes are TRBV6-5 and TRBJ2-1; 9 bases match TRBD2. This CDR3 has 16 residues. The germline V gene has CDR1 MNHEY and CDR2 SVGAGI. The J segment lost 7 bases and the V segment lost 0 bases, leaving 7 bases of the junction unmatched. The CDR3 bases are TGTGCCAGCAGTTACTCAGGCGGGGGGGCGCGAAATGAGCAGTTCTTC. It codes for CASSYSGGGARNEQFF.

The J gene is TRBJ1-2, the V gene TRBV9; 10 bases match TRBD1. This CDR3 is 16 amino acids long. Trimming removed 4 bases from V and 6 bases from J; junction bases left unmatched: 12. Germline CDR1 SGDLS, CDR2 YYNGEE. The CDR3, as DNA: TGTGCCAGCAGCCCAAAGGTGGGACAGGGGAAAGATGGCTACACCTTC. As protein: CASSPKVGQGKDGYTF.

The chain links TRBV6-6 to TRBJ1-6, with a weak D call TRBD1 (6 bases). The germline V gene has CDR1 MNHNY and CDR2 SVGAGI (reference sequence). The CDR3 spans 15 residues. V was trimmed by 5 bases and J by 5 bases, leaving 13 bases between them. CDR3 DNA: TGTGCCAGCAGTACGACAGGAGCCCATAATTCACCCCTCCACTTT. Its translation: CASSTTGAHNSPLHF.

The chain employs TRBV18 and TRBJ2-7; D remains ambiguous. Trimming removed 2 bases from V and 0 bases from J, with 8 bases in between. The germline V gene has CDR1 KGHSH and CDR2 LQKENI. This CDR3 is built from 14 residues. The CDR3 loop is CASSPANSSYEQYF. As DNA, the CDR3 is TGTGCCAGCTCACCAGCAAACAGCTCCTACGAGCAGTACTTC.

The J gene is TRBJ1-1, the V gene TRBV5-1; D call uncertain. Germline lookup yields CDR1 SGHRS and CDR2 YFSETQ. The CDR3 covers 13 residues. The V end lost 2 bases, the J end lost 4 bases, and 9 bases lay between the germline ends. CDR3: CASSLGGFTEAFF. Written as DNA, the CDR3 is TGCGCCAGCAGCTTAGGAGGGTTCACTGAAGCTTTCTTT.

The CDR3 DNA reads as TGTGCCAGCAGCTTGGACAGGGGCACCTACGAGCAGTACTTC. It is translated as CASSLDRGTYEQYF. The rearrangement links TRBV5-5 to TRBJ2-7; 7 bases align to TRBD1. The CDR3 has 14 residues. Germline CDR1 reads SGHKS; CDR2 reads YYEKEE (reference sequence). J lost 2 bases, V lost 0 bases, and 2 bases had no gene match.

The chain recombines TRBV7-6 with TRBJ1-1; 11 nucleotides align to TRBD1. The ends lost 1 base at V and 4 bases at J; junction bases unmatched: 5. CDR1 SGHVS and CDR2 FNYEAQ come from the germline V gene. This CDR3 is 16 amino acids long. The CDR3 protein is CASSLVGGQGVTEAFF. In DNA, the CDR3 is TGTGCCAGCAGCTTAGTAGGGGGACAGGGGGTCACTGAAGCTTTCTTT.

V is TRBV7-6 and J is TRBJ2-7; D is perhaps TRBD1 (6 bases). CDR1 and CDR2 (germline): SGHVS, FNYEAQ. The CDR3 has 13 amino acids. V lost 5 bases and J 2 bases, leaving 10 bases between the germline ends. This CDR3 is CASSPRTAYEQYF. Here the CDR3 DNA reads TGTGCCAGCAGCCCTAGGACAGCCTACGAGCAGTACTTC.

V gene TRBV27 combines with J gene TRBJ2-2; 14 nucleotides match TRBD2. With 8 bases clipped from V and 4 bases from J, the junction kept 12 bases outside the gene matches. Per germline, CDR1 MNHEY and CDR2 SMNVEV (reference sequence). There are 18 residues in the CDR3. The CDR3 here is CASSRKGLAGAFTGELFF. The CDR3 nucleotides read TGTGCCAGCTCCCGAAAGGGACTAGCGGGGGCCTTCACCGGGGAGCTGTTTTTT.

This chain's CDR3 is CASSTDQSSGNTIYF. The CDR3 DNA sequence: TGTGCCAGCAGCACAGACCAGAGCTCTGGAAACACCATATATTTT. The V call is TRBV9, the J call TRBJ1-3; D unresolved. The length of the CDR3 is 15 residues. From germline, CDR1 is SGDLS and CDR2 YYNGEE. V lost 4 bases and J 0 bases, leaving 11 bases between the germline ends. The full variable domain, rest sourced from reference TRBV9 and TRBJ1-3, is DSGVTQTPKHLITATGQRVTLRCSPRSGDLSVYWYQQSLDQGLQFLIQYYNGEERAKGNILERFSAQQFPDLHSELNLSSLELGDSALYFCASSTDQSSGNTIYFGEGSWLTVV.